This TCR beta chain was obtained from a study of blood T cell repertoires in COVID-19. Study at large: Italy, Spain and the United States were the sources of the convalescent and acute COVID-19 samples.

Trimming took 0 bases from V and 2 from J, leaving 9 bases between them. In germline, CDR1 is SGHRS, CDR2 YFSETQ. The CDR3 totals 14 residues. This clone was picked up one time. In the original processing: Estimated nucleated cell counts came from reference gene primer amplification. The assay was immunoSEQ multiplex PCR, and TCRdb's table has in-frame clones only and misses some. V, J and clone size reflect that table, while D and trimming were determined from the DNA. The table has about 80,000 clones, roughly four fifths seen once. Sequenced: peripheral blood. The V call is TRBV5-1, the J call TRBJ2-7, with a possible D match to TRBD1 (6 bases). The clonotype originates from a man in his 70s with active or convalescent COVID-19. CDR3 sequence: CASSLVTGAYEQYF. The CDR3 bases are TGCGCCAGCAGCTTGGTGACAGGTGCCTACGAGCAGTACTTC.